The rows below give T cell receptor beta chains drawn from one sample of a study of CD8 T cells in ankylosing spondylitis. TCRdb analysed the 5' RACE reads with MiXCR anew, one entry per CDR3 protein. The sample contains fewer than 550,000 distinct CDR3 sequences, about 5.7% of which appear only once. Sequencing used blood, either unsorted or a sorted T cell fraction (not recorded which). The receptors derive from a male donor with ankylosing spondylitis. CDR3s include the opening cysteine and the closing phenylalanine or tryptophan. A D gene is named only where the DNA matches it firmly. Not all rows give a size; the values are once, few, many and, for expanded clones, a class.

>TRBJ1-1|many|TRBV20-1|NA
CSANPWGAGEAFF
TGCAGTGCTAACCCCTGGGGGGCGGGTGAAGCTTTCTTT
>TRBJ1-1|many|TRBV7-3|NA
CASRLDGSRGHQAFF
TGTGCCAGCAGACTTGACGGGTCTCGGGGACACCAAGCTTTCTTT
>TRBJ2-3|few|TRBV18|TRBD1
CASSPRQGAIDTQYF
TGTGCCAGCTCACCCCGACAGGGGGCTATAGATACGCAGTATTTT
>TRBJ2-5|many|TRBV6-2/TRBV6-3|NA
CATRGASRQETQYF
TGTGCCACTCGAGGGGCTAGTCGGCAAGAGACCCAGTACTTC
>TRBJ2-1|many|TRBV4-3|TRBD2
CASSQGGLSYDEQFF
TGCGCCAGCAGCCAGGGGGGACTATCCTACGATGAGCAGTTCTTC
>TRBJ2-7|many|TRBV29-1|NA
CSARPSSSYEQYF
TGCAGCGCCAGGCCGAGCAGCTCCTACGAGCAGTACTTC
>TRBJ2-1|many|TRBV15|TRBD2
CATSRDPPGGGASEQFF
TGTGCCACCAGCAGAGATCCTCCCGGCGGGGGGGCCAGCGAGCAGTTCTTC
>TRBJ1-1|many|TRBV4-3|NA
CASSQVGRDTEAFF
TGCGCCAGCAGCCAAGTGGGTCGGGACACTGAAGCTTTCTTT
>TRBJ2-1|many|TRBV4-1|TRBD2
CASSQVREGVNEQFF
TGCGCCAGCAGCCAAGTGCGGGAGGGCGTAAATGAGCAGTTCTTC
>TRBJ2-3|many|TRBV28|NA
CASTVRRPGGDTQYF
TGTGCCAGCACCGTTAGGAGGCCGGGTGGCGATACGCAGTATTTT
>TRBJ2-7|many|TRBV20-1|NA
CSASPRGAIYEQYF
TGCAGTGCTAGCCCCCGTGGGGCTATATACGAGCAGTACTTC
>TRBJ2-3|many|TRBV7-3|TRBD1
CASSSTGETGDTQYF
TGTGCCAGCAGCTCGACAGGGGAGACTGGAGATACGCAGTATTTT
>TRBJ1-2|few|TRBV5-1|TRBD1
CASSVDREPSYGYTF
TGCGCCAGCAGCGTCGACAGGGAGCCCTCCTATGGCTACACCTTC
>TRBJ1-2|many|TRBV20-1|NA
CSATRRGHLVYGYTF
TGCAGTGCAACCCGCCGGGGCCACCTCGTCTATGGCTACACCTTC
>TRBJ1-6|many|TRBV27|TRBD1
CASSPGQGTYSPLHF
TGTGCCAGCAGTCCGGGACAGGGCACTTATTCACCCCTCCACTTT
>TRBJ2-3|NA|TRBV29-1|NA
CSVSKSSTDTQYF
TGCAGCGTCTCGAAGAGCAGCACAGATACGCAGTATTTT
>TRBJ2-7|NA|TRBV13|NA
CASSLVIGAGEQYF
TGTGCCAGCAGCTTAGTAATCGGGGCCGGAGAGCAGTACTTC
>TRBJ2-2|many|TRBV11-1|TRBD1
CASSAPGTGNLGELFF
TGTGCCAGCAGCGCCCCCGGGACAGGGAATCTCGGGGAGCTGTTTTTT
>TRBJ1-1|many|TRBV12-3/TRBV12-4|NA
CASSFLEAFF
TGTGCCAGCAGTTTTCTTGAAGCTTTCTTT
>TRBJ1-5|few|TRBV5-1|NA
CASSLDGINQPQHF
TGCGCCAGCAGCTTGGACGGAATCAATCAGCCCCAGCATTTT
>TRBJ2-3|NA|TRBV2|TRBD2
CANVPRVLAGGTDTQYF
TGTGCCAACGTGCCGAGGGTATTAGCGGGAGGGACAGATACGCAGTATTTT
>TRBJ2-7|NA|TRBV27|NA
CASRGGGAYEQYF
TGTGCCAGCAGGGGGGGGGGCGCGTACGAGCAGTACTTC
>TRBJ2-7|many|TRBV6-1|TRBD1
CASSTTGGDPYEQYF
TGTGCCAGCAGTACCACAGGGGGCGATCCCTACGAGCAGTACTTC
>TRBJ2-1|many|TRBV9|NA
CASSVGSNNEQFF
TGTGCCAGCAGCGTAGGCAGCAACAATGAGCAGTTCTTC
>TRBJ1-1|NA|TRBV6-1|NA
CASNTQYMNTEAFF
TGTGCCAGCAACACACAGTACATGAACACTGAAGCTTTCTTT
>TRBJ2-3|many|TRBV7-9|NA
CASKHRTGVADTQYF
TGTGCCAGCAAACATCGAACGGGAGTTGCAGATACGCAGTATTTT
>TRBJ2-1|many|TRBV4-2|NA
CASSQDRREQFF
TGTGCCAGCAGCCAAGATAGACGTGAGCAGTTCTTC